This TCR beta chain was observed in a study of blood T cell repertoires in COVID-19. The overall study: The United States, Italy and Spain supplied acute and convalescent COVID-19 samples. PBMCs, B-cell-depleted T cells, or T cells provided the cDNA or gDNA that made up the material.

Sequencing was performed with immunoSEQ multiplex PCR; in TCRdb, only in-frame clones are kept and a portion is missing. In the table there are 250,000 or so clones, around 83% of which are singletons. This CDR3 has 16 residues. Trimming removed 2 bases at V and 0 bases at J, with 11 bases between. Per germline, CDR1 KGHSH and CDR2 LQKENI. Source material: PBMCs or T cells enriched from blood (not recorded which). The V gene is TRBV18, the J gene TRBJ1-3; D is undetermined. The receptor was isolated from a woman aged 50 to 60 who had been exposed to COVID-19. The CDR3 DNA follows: TGTGCCAGCTCACCAATAGGCCCTAGCTCTGGAAACACCATATATTTT. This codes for CASSPIGPSSGNTIYF.